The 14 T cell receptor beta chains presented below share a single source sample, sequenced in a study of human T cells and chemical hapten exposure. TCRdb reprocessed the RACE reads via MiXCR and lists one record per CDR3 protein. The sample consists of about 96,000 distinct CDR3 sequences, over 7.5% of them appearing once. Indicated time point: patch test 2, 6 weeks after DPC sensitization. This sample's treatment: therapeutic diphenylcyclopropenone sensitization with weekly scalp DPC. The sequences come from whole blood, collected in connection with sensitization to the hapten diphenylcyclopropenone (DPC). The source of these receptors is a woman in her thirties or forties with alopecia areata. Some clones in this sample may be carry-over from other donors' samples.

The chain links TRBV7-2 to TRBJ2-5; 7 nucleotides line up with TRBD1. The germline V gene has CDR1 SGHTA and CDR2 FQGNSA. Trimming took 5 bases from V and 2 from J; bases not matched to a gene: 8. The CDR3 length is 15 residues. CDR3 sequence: CASSPRGRGQETQYF. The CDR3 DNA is TGTGCCAGCAGCCCAAGGGGCAGGGGGCAAGAGACCCAGTACTTC.

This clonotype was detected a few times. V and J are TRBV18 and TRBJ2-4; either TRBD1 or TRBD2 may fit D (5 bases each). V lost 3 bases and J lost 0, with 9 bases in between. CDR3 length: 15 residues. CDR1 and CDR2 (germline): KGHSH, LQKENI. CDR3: CASSPAGTAKNIQYF. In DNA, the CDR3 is TGTGCCAGCTCACCGGCAGGGACAGCCAAAAACATTCAGTACTTC.

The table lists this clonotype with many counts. The CDR3: CASSITRGEQYF. CDR3 DNA sequence: TGTGCCAGCAGCATCACCAGGGGCGAGCAGTACTTC. The chain is built from TRBV6-6 and TRBJ2-7, with TRBD1 as a possible D gene (6 bases). CDR1 and CDR2 from the germline V gene are MNHNY and SVGAGI (reference sequence). V was trimmed by 6 bases and J by 6 bases, leaving 12 bases between them. The CDR3 extends over 12 amino acids.

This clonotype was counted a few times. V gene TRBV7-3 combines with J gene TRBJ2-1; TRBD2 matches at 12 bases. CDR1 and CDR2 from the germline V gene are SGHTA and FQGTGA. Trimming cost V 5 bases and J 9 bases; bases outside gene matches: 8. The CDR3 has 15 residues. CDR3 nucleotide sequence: TGTGCCAGCAGCCCCGGGACTAGCGGGCGGAGTGAGCAGTTCTTC. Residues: CASSPGTSGRSEQFF.

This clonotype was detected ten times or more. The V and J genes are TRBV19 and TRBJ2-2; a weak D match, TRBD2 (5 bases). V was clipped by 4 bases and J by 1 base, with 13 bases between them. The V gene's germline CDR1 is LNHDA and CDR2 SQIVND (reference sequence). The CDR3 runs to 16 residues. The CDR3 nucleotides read TGTGCCAGTAGTACCCGGGGTGGGCTGAACACCGGGGAGCTGTTTTTT. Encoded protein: CASSTRGGLNTGELFF. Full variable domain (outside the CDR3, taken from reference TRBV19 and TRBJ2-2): DGGITQSPKYLFRKEGQNVTLSCEQNLNHDAMYWYRQDPGQGLRLIYYSQIVNDFQKGDIAEGYSVSREKKESFPLTVTSAQKNPTAFYLCASSTRGGLNTGELFFGEGSRLTVL.

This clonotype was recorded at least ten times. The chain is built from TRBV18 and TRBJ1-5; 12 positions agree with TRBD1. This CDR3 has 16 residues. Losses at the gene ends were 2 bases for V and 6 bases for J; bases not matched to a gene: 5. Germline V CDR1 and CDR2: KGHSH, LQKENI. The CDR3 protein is CASSPLGTGGLQPQHF. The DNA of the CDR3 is TGTGCCAGCTCACCATTAGGGACAGGGGGCCTTCAGCCCCAGCATTTT.

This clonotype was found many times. The CDR3: CASSQRIELAGTFGETQYF. The CDR3 DNA reads as TGTGCCAGCAGCCAACGAATTGAACTAGCGGGCACCTTCGGAGAGACCCAGTACTTC. The J gene is TRBJ2-5, the V gene TRBV14, with 9 bases that match TRBD2. The germline V gene has CDR1 SGHDN and CDR2 FVKESK. CDR3 length: 19 amino acids. The trim removed 2 bases at V and 4 bases at J, leaving 17 bases unmatched.

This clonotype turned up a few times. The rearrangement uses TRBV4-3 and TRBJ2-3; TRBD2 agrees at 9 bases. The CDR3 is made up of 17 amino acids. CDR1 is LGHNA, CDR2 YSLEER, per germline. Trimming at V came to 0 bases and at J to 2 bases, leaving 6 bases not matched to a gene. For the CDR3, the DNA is TGCGCCAGCAGCCAAGATCTTGGCGGGAGGGCCACAGATACGCAGTATTTT. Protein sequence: CASSQDLGGRATDTQYF.

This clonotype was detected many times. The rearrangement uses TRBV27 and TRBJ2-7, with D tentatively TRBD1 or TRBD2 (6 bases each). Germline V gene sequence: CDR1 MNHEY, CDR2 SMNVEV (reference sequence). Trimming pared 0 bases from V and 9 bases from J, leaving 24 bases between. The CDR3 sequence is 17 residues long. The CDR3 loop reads CASSLSTYGAGGLGQYF. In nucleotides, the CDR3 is TGTGCCAGCAGTTTATCCACATACGGAGCCGGGGGCTTGGGGCAGTACTTC.

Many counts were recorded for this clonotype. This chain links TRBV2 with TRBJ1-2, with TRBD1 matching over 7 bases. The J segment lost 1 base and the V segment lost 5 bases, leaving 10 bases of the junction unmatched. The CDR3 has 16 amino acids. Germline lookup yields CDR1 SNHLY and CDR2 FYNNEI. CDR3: CASSRKTGFHNYGYTF. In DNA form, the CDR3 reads TGTGCCAGCAGTCGAAAGACAGGGTTTCATAACTATGGCTACACCTTC.

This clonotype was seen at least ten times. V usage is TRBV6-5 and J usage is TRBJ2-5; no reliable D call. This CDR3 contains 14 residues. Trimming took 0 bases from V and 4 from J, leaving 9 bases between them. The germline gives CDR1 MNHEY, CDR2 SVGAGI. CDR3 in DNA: TGTGCCAGCAGTTACTCGGAGAAGCGAGAGACCCAGTACTTC. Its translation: CASSYSEKRETQYF.

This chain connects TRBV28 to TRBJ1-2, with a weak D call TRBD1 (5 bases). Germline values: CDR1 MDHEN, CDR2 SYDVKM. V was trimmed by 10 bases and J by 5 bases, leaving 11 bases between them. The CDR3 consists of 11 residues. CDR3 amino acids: CATASGYGYTF. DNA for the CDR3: TGTGCCACCGCGTCAGGGTATGGCTACACCTTC.

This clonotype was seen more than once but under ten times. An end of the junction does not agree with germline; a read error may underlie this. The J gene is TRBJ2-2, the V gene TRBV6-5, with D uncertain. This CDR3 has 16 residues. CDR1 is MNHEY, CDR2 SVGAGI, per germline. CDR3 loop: CANSSQATANTGELFF. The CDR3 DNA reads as TGTGCCAACAGTTCCCAGGCGACCGCGAACACCGGGGAGCTGTTTTTT.

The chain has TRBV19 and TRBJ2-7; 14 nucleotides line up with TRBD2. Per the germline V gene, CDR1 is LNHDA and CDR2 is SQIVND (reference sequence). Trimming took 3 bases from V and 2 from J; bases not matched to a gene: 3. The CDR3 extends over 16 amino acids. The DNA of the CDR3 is TGTGCCAGTAGTATGGGACTAGCGGGAGCAACCTACGAGCAGTACTTC. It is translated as CASSMGLAGATYEQYF.